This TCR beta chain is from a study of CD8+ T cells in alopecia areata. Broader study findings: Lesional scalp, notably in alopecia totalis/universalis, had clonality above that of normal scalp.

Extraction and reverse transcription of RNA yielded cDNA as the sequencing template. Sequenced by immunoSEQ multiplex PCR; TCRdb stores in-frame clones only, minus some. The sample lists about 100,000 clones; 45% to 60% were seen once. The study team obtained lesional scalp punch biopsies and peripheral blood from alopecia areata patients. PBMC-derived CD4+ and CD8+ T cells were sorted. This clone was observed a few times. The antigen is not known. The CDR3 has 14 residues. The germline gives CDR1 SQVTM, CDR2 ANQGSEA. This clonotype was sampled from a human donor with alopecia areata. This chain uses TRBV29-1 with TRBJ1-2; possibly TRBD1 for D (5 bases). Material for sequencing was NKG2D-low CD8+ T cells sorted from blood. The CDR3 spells CTAIRQPPNYGYTF. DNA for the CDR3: TGCACCGCTATAAGACAGCCCCCGAACTATGGCTACACCTTC.